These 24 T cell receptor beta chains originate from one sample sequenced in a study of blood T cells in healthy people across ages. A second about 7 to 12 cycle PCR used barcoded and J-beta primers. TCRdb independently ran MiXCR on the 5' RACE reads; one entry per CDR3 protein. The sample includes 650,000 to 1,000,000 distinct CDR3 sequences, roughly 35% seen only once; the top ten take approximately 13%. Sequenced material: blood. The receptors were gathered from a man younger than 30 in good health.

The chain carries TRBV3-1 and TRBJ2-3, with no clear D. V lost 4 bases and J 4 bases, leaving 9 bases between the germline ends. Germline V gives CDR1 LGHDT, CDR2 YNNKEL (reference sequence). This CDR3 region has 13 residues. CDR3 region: CASSLEAADTQYF. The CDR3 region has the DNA TGTGCCAGCAGCCTAGAAGCAGCAGATACGCAGTATTTT.

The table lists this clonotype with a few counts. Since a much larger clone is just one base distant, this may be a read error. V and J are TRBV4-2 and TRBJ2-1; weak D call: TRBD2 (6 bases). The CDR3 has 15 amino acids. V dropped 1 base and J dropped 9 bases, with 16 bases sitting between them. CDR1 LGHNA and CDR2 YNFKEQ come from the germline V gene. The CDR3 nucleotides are TGTGCCAGCAGCCAAGCAACGGGGACTCGCGGTGAGCAGTTCTTC. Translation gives CASSQATGTRGEQFF.

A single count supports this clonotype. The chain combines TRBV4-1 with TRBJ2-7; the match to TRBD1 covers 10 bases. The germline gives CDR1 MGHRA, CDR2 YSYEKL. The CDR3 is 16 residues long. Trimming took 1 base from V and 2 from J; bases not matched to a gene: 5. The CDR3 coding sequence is TGCGCCAGCAGCCAAGTAGGACAGGGGGGACCCTACGAGCAGTACTTC. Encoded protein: CASSQVGQGGPYEQYF.

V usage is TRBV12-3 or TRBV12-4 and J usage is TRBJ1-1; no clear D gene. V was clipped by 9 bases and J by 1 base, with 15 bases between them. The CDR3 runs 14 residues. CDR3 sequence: CASTRQTENTEAFF. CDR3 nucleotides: TGTGCCAGTACACGACAAACAGAGAACACTGAAGCTTTCTTT.

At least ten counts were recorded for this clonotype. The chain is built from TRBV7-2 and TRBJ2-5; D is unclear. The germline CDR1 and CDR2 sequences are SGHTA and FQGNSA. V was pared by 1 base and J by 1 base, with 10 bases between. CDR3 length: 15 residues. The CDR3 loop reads CASSLGKLFQETQYF. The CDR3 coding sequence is TGTGCCAGCAGCTTAGGGAAACTTTTCCAAGAGACCCAGTACTTC.

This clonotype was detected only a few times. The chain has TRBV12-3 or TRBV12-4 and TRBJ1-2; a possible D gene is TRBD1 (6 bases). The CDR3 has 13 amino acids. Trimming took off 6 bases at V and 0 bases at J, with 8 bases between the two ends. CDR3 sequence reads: CASRGGTNYGYTF. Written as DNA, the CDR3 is TGTGCCAGCAGGGGGGGCACTAACTATGGCTACACCTTC.

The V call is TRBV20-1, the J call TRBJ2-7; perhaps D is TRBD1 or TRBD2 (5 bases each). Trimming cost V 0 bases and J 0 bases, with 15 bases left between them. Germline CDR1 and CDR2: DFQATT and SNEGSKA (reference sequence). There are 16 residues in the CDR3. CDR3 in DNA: TGCAGTGCTAGAGATCTTATCTGGGGGAGCTCCTACGAGCAGTACTTC. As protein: CSARDLIWGSSYEQYF.

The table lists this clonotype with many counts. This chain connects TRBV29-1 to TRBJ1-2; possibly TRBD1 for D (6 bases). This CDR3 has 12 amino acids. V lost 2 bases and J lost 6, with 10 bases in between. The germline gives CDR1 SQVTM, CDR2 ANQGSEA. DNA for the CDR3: TGCAGCGTTGAAAAGGGGGGGCATGGCTACACCTTC. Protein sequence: CSVEKGGHGYTF. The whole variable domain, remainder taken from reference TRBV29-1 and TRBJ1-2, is SAVISQKPSRDICQRGTSLTIQCQVDSQVTMMFWYRQQPGQSLTLIATANQGSEATYESGFVIDKFPISRPNLTFSTLTVSNMSPEDSSIYLCSVEKGGHGYTFGSGTRLTVV.

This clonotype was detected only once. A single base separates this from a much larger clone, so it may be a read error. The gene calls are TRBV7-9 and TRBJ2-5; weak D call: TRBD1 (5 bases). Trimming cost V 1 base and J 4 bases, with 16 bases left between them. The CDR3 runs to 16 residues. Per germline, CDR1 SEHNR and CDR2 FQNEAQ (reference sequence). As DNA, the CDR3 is TGTGCCAGCAGCTTAGATGCAGGGATGGGGCGAGAGACCCAGTACTTC. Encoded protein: CASSLDAGMGRETQYF.

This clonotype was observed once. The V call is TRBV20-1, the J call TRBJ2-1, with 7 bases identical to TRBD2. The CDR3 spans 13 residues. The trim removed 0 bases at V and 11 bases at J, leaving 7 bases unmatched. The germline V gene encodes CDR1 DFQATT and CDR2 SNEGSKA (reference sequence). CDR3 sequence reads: CSARDPRGGQQFF. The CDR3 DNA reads TGCAGTGCTAGAGATCCCCGCGGGGGACAGCAGTTCTTC.

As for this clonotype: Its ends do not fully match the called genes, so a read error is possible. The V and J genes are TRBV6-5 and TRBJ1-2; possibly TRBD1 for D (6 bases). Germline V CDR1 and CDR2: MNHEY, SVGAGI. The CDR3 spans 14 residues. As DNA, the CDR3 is TGTGCCGGCAGTGACTCTCGACAGGTCTATGGCTACACCTTC. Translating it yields CAGSDSRQVYGYTF.

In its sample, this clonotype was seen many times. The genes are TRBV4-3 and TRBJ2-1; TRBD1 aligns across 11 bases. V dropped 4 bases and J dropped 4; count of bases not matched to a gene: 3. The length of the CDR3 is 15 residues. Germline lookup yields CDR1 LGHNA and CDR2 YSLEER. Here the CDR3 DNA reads TGCGCCAGCAGCCTTGGACAGGGGGCATACAATGAGCAGTTCTTC. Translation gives CASSLGQGAYNEQFF.

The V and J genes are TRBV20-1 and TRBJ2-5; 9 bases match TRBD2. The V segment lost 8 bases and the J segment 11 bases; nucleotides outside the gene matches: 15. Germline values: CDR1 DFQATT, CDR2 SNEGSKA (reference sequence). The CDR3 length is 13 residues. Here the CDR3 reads CSPGASGANEQYF. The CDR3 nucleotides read TGCAGTCCGGGGGCTAGCGGGGCCAATGAGCAGTACTTC.

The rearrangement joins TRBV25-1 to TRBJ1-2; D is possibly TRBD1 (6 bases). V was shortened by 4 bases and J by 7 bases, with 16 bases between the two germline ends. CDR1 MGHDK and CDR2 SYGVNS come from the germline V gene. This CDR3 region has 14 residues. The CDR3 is CASSVAGAKGGYTF. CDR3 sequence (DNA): TGTGCCAGCAGTGTGGCGGGGGCTAAGGGTGGCTACACCTTC.

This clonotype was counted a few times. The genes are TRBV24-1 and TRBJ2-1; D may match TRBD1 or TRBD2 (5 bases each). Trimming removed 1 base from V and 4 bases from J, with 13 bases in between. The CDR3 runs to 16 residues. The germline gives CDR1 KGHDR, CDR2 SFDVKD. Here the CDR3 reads CATSDFGGSAYNEQFF. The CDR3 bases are TGTGCCACCAGTGATTTTGGGGGTAGCGCGTACAATGAGCAGTTCTTC.

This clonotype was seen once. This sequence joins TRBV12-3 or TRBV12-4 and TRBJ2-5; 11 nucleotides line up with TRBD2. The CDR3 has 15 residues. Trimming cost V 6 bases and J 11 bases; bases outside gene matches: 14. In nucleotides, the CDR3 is TGTGCCAGCAGGCTGACTAGCGGGAAAATGGGTGAGCAGTACTTC. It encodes CASRLTSGKMGEQYF.

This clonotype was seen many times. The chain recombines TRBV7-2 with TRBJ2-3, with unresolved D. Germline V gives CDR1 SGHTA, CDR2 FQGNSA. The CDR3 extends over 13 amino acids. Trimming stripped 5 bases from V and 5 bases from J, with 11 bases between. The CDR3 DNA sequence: TGTGCCAGCAGCCCAAGAGCTATAGATACGCAGTATTTT. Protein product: CASSPRAIDTQYF.

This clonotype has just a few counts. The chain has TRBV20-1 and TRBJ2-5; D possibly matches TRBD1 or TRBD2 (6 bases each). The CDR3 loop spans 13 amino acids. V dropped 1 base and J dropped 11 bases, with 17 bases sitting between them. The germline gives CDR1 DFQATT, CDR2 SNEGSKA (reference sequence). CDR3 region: CSARAPPGAQQYF. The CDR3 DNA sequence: TGCAGTGCTAGAGCACCTCCGGGGGCCCAACAGTACTTC.

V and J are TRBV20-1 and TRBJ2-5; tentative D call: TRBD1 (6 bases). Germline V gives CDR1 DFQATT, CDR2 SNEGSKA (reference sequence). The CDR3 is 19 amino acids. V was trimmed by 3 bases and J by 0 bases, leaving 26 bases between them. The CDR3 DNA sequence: TGCAGTGCTAGGGATCTTGGGGGCCCTAAGATCTCGTACCAAGAGACCCAGTACTTC. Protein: CSARDLGGPKISYQETQYF.

The CDR3 protein is CASSELGFTGELFF. The CDR3 DNA follows: TGTGCCAGCAGCGAGCTGGGCTTTACCGGGGAGCTGTTTTTT. This rearrangement joins TRBV6-1 to TRBJ2-2, with no clear D. The V and J ends lost 6 bases and 5 bases respectively, with 13 bases between them. CDR1 is MNHNS and CDR2 is SASEGT in the germline V gene. The length of the CDR3 is 14 residues.

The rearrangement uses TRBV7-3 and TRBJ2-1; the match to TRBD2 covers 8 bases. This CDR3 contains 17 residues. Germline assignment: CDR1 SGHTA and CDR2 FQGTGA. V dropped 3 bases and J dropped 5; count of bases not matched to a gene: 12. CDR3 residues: CASSLTGGSEGHNEQFF. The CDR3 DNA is TGTGCCAGCAGCTTGACGGGAGGGAGCGAAGGCCACAATGAGCAGTTCTTC.

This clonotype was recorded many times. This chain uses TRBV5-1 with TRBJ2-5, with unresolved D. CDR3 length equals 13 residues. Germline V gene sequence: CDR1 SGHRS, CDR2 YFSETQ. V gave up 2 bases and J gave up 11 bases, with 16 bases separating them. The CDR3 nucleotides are TGCGCCAGCAGCTTCCCTGGTGCAAATGAGCAGTACTTC. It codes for CASSFPGANEQYF.

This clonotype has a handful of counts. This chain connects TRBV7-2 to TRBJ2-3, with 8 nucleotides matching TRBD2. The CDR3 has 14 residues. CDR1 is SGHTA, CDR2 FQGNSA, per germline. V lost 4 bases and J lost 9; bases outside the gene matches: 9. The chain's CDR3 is CASSYQRGFETQYF. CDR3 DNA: TGTGCCAGCAGCTACCAGCGGGGGTTCGAGACGCAGTATTTT.

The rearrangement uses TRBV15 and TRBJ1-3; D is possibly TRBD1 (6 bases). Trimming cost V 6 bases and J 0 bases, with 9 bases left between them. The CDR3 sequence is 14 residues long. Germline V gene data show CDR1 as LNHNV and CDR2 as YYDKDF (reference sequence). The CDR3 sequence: CATRQQGSGNTIYF. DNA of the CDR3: TGTGCCACCAGGCAACAGGGCTCTGGAAACACCATATATTTT.